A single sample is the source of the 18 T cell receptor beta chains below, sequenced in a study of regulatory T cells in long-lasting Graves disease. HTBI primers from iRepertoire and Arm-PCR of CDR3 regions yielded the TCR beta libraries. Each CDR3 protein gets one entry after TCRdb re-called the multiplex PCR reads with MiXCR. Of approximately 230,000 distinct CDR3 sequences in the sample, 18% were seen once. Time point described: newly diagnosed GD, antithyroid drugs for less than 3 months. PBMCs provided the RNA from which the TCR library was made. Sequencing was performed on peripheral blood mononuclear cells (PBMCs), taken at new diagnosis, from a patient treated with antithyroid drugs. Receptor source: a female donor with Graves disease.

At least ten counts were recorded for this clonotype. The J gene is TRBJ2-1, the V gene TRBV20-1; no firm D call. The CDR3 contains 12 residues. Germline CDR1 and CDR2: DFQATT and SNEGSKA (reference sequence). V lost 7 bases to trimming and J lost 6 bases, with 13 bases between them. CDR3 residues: CSVSPDGNEQFF. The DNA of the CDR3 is TGCAGTGTCAGTCCCGATGGCAATGAGCAGTTCTTC.

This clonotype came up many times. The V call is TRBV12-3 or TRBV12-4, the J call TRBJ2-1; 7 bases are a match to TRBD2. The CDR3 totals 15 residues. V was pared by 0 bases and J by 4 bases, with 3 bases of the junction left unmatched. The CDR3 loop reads CASSLALAGYNEQFF. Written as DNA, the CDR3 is TGTGCCAGCAGTTTAGCCTTAGCGGGTTACAATGAGCAGTTCTTC.

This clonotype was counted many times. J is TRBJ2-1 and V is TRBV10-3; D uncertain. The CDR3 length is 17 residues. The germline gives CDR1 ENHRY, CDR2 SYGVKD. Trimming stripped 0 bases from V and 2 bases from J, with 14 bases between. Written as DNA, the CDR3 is TGTGCCATCAGTGAGTCGCTTCAACTCCAGACCTACAATGAGCAGTTCTTC. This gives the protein CAISESLQLQTYNEQFF.

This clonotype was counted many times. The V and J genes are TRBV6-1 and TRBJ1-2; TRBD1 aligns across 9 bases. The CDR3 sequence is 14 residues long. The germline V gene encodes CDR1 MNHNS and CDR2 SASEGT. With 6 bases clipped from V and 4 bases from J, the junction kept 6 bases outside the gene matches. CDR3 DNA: TGTGCCAGCAGGTCCGGGACAGGGTTCTATGGCTACACCTTC. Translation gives CASRSGTGFYGYTF.

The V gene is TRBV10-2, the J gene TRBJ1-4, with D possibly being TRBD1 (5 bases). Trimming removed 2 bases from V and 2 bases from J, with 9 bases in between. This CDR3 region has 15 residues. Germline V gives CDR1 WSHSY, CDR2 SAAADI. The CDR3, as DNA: TGCGCCAGCAGTGAGGTGGGGGGGACTAATGAAAAACTGTTTTTT. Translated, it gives CASSEVGGTNEKLFF.

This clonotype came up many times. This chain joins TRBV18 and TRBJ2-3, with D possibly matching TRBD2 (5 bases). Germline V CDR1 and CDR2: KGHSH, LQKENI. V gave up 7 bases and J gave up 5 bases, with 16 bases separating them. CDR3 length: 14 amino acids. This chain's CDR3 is CASFDPGKVDTQYF. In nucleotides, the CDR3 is TGTGCCAGCTTTGACCCGGGGAAGGTAGATACGCAGTATTTT.

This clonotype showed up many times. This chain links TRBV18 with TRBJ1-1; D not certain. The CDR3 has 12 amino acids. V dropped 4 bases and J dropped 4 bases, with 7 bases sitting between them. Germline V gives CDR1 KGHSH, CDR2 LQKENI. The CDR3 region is CASSQGRTEAFF. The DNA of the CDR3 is TGTGCCAGCTCACAAGGGCGCACTGAAGCTTTCTTT. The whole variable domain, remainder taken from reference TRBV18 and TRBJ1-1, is NAGVMQNPRHLVRRRGQEARLRCSPMKGHSHVYWYRQLPEEGLKFMVYLQKENIIDESGMPKERFSAEFPKEGPSILRIQQVVRGDSAAYFCASSQGRTEAFFGQGTRLTVV.

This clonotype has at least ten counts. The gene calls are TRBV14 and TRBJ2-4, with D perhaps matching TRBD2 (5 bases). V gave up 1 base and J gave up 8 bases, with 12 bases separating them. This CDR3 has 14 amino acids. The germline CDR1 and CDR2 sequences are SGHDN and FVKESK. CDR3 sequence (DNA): TGTGCCAGCAGCCAAGGGGTAGCGTGGGACATTCAGTACTTC. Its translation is CASSQGVAWDIQYF.

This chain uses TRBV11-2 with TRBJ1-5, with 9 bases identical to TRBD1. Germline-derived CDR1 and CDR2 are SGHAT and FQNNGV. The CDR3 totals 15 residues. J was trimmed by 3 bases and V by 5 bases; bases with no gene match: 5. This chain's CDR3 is CASSRDRVSNQPQHF. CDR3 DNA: TGTGCCAGCAGCCGGGACAGGGTGTCCAATCAGCCCCAGCATTTT.

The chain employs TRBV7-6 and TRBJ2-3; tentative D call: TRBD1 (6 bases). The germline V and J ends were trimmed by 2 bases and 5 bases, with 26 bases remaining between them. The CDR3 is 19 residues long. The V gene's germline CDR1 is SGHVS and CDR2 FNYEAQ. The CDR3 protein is CASSLYGEGGGLRRDTQYF. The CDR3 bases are TGTGCCAGCAGCTTATATGGCGAGGGTGGGGGCCTTCGGAGAGATACGCAGTATTTT.

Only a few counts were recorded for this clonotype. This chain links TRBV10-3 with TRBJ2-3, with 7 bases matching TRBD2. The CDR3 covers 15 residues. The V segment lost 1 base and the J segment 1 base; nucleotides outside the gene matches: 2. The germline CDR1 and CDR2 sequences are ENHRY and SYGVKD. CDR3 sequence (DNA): TGTGCCATCAGTGAGTTCCTAGCGGGCACAGATACGCAGTATTTT. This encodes CAISEFLAGTDTQYF.

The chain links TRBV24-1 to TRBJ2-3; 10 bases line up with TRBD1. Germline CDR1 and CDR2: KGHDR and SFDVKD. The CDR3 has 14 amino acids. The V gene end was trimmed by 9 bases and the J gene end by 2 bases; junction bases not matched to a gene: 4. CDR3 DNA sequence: TGTGCCACCGGGGACAGGGGAGACACAGATACGCAGTATTTT. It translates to CATGDRGDTDTQYF.

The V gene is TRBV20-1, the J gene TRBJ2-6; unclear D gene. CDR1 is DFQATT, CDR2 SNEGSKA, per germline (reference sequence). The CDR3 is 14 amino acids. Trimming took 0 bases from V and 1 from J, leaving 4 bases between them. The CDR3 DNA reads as TGCAGTGCTAGAGAAGGGTCTGGGGCCAACGTCCTGACTTTC. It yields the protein CSAREGSGANVLTF.

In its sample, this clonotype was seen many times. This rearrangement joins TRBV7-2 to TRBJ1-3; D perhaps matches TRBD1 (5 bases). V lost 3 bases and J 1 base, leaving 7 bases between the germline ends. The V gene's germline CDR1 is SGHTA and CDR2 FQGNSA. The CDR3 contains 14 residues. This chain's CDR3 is CASSFGGSGNTIYF. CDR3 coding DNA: TGTGCCAGCAGCTTTGGGGGATCTGGAAACACCATATATTTT.

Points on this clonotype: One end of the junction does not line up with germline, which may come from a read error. The CDR3 DNA sequence: TGTGCCAGTAGTATAGATCAGGGTCTTCTCAGAGACGGGGATTATGTCTACACCTTC. This sequence encodes CASSIDQGLLRDGDYVYTF. The chain joins TRBV19 to TRBJ1-2; D may be TRBD1 (5 bases). Looked up from germline, CDR1 is LNHDA and CDR2 is SQIVND (reference sequence). The CDR3 loop spans 19 amino acids.

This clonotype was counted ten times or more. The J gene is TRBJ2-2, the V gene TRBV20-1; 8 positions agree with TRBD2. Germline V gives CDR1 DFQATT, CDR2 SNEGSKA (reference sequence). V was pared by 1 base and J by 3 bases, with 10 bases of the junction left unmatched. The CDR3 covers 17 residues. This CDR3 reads CSARAGVAGLHTGELFF. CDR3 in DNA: TGCAGTGCTAGAGCGGGGGTAGCGGGGTTACACACCGGGGAGCTGTTTTTT.

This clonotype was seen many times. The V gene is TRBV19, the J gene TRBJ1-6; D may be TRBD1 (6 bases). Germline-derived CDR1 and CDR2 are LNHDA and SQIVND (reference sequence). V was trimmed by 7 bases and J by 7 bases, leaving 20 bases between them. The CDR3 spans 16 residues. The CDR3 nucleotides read TGTGCCAGTACCCCAGGCGCGACAGGCTCCAATTCACCCCTCCACTTT. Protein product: CASTPGATGSNSPLHF.

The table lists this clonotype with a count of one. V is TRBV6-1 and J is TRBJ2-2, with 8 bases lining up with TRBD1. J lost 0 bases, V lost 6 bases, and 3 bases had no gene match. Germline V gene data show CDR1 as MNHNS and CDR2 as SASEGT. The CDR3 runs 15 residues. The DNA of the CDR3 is TGTGCCAGCAGGGCAGGGGGCTCGAACACCGGGGAGCTGTTTTTT. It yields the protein CASRAGGSNTGELFF.